This TCR beta chain was recovered during a study of blood T cell repertoires in COVID-19. V shed 1 base and J shed 5 bases, with 17 bases lying between them. Germline lookup yields CDR1 LNHDA and CDR2 SQIVND (reference sequence). The CDR3 spans 16 residues. Repertoires were generated with immunoSEQ multiplex PCR, while TCRdb's copy carries only in-frame clones and drops some. The sample lists fewer than 150,000 clones; roughly 85% were seen once. The sample comprised peripheral blood. The TCR sequence derives from a woman between 55 and 75 years old with COVID-19, enrolled during active disease. The chain carries TRBV19 and TRBJ1-2; maybe TRBD1 (6 bases). The CDR3 region is CASSIAGEGVKYGYTF. CDR3 sequence (DNA): TGTGCCAGTAGTATAGCGGGCGAGGGGGTCAAGTATGGCTACACCTTC. The variable domain in full, completed from reference TRBV19 and TRBJ1-2, reads DGGITQSPKYLFRKEGQNVTLSCEQNLNHDAMYWYRQDPGQGLRLIYYSQIVNDFQKGDIAEGYSVSREKKESFPLTVTSAQKNPTAFYLCASSIAGEGVKYGYTFGSGTRLTVV.